This T cell receptor beta chain was captured in a study of blood T cell repertoires in COVID-19. As for the study in general: Donors in the United States, Italy and Spain gave samples during acute or convalescent COVID-19. T cells, B-cell-depleted T cells, or PBMCs supplied cDNA or gDNA.

Trimming at V came to 4 bases and at J to 6 bases, leaving 4 bases not matched to a gene. In germline, CDR1 is LGHDT, CDR2 YNNKEL (reference sequence). The CDR3 runs 15 residues. Authors' methods: Amplification with reference gene primers provided the estimates of nucleated cell counts. The data were produced by immunoSEQ multiplex PCR, yet TCRdb's version contains in-frame clones alone and is incomplete. The V and J calls and clone size were taken over from that table, and D and trimming were inferred from the DNA. This sample yields 150,000 to 200,000 clones, of which more than 75% are seen a single time; 18% belongs to the top ten. This clone was observed a handful of times.

This TCR was recovered from a man aged 60-69 years with active or convalescent COVID-19. This chain uses TRBV3-1 (or the pseudogene TRBV3-2) with TRBJ2-1, with 12 bases matching TRBD2. Sequences were obtained from peripheral blood. This chain's CDR3 is CASSPLAGGPNEQFF. The CDR3 DNA reads as TGTGCCAGCAGCCCTCTAGCGGGGGGGCCCAATGAGCAGTTCTTC.